A selection of T cell receptor beta chains follows, all from one sample in a study of blood T cell repertoires in COVID-19. The method was immunoSEQ multiplex PCR; TCRdb's version includes in-frame clones alone and lacks a portion of them. The sample carries some 460,000 clones, about 85% recorded once. Material: PBMCs or T cells enriched from blood (not recorded which). The receptor source for this set is a woman aged 18-29 years who had recovered from COVID-19. Both conserved end residues are trimmed from each CDR3.

>12|TRBV2
ASSELADTDTQY
>13|TRBV5-6
ASSPPLAVEDTQY
>11|TRBV30
AWSPGENTEAF
>13|TRBV27
ATPRFILLNSPLH
>13|TRBV5-4
ASSLERGQGTEAF
>11|TRBV28
ASRGVQRNTIY
>10|TRBV5-6
ATSGAYNEQF
>13|TRBV6-5
ASSSTSGGYYEQY
>13|TRBV28
ASSLNPQGTYEQY
>11|TRBV5-5
ASSFQRLETQY
>13|TRBV28
ASSKVGVHGGELF
>13|TRBV2
ASIEGDRGYTEAF
>14|TRBV3-1/TRBV3-2
ASSLSLWGQGSPLH
>13|TRBV14
ASSQRQLWEETQY
>15|TRBV7-7
ASSPGQGMYAYNEQF
>14|TRBV30
ACRQRSQGEKETQY